These 14 T cell receptor beta chains originate from one sample sequenced in a study of OX40 agonist ivuxolimab in advanced cancers. Generated by immunoSEQ multiplex PCR, the TCRdb table keeps only in-frame clones and is missing some. The sample holds about 89,000 clones, around nine tenths seen once. Sequenced material: CD4+ or CD8+ T cells sorted from blood, taken in a trial of the OX40 agonist ivuxolimab. The receptors derive from an adult with an advanced solid tumor such as melanoma, head and neck, liver or kidney cancer.

This chain uses TRBV18 with TRBJ2-7; 14 bases align to TRBD2. This CDR3 region has 18 residues. Germline V gives CDR1 KGHSH, CDR2 LQKENI. The V and J ends lost 4 bases and 5 bases, in that order; junction bases with no gene match: 13. The CDR3 DNA reads as TGTGCCAGCTCACTAGCGACTAGCGGGGGGGCCCAACGGAACGAGCAGTACTTC. Residues: CASSLATSGGAQRNEQYF.

The chain carries TRBV5-6 and TRBJ2-7; D may correspond to TRBD1 or TRBD2 (6 bases each). This CDR3 region has 16 residues. Germline CDR1 SGHDT, CDR2 YYEEEE. Trimming left V 4 bases short and J 1 base short, with 18 bases between. The CDR3, as DNA: TGTGCCAGCAGCCCCGGATGGGGGGCCTATTCCTACGAGCAGTACTTC. Translation: CASSPGWGAYSYEQYF.

The chain is built from TRBV10-3 and TRBJ1-2, with TRBD1 matching 12 bases. CDR1 is ENHRY, CDR2 SYGVKD, per germline. Trimming took 7 bases from V and 4 from J; bases not matched to a gene: 4. The CDR3 is 14 amino acids. CDR3 bases: TGTGCCATCAATCCGGGACAGGGGGCCTATGGCTACACCTTC. It encodes CAINPGQGAYGYTF.

V usage is TRBV6-5 and J usage is TRBJ1-1; D unresolved. Trimming stripped 5 bases from V and 1 base from J, with 14 bases between. This CDR3 is 15 amino acids long. Germline V gene data show CDR1 as MNHEY and CDR2 as SVGAGI. This chain's CDR3 is CASSRTSPTNTEAFF. The CDR3, as DNA: TGTGCCAGCAGTCGGACGTCACCAACGAACACTGAAGCTTTCTTT.

This chain joins TRBV28 and TRBJ1-2; possible D gene TRBD1, 5 bases. V lost 4 bases and J lost 5, with 20 bases in between. Germline loops: CDR1 MDHEN, CDR2 SYDVKM. CDR3 length: 16 amino acids. The CDR3: CASSSPHRGAGYGYTF. DNA for the CDR3: TGTGCCAGCAGTTCTCCCCACCGAGGGGCTGGGTATGGCTACACCTTC.

This clone was counted once. The chain links TRBV15 to TRBJ2-6, with 8 bases that match TRBD1. The CDR3 totals 18 residues. CDR1 LNHNV and CDR2 YYDKDF come from the germline V gene (reference sequence). With 0 bases clipped from V and 2 bases from J, the junction kept 6 bases outside the gene matches. CDR3 residues: CATSRDVAGGAGANVLTF. The DNA for the CDR3 is TGTGCCACCAGCAGAGATGTGGCAGGGGGCGCTGGGGCCAACGTCCTGACTTTC.

V and J are TRBV12-5 and TRBJ2-2; TRBD1 matches at 7 bases. Germline V gene sequence: CDR1 LGHNT, CDR2 FRNRAP. CDR3 length: 17 residues. Germline trimming cut 4 bases from V and 5 bases from J; bases unmatched to any gene: 13. CDR3 nucleotides: TGTGCTAGTGGTTCCTCCGACAGGGTGAATCGAACCGGGGAGCTGTTTTTT. The encoded protein is CASGSSDRVNRTGELFF.

V usage is TRBV5-1 and J usage is TRBJ2-1; D ambiguous. The CDR3 contains 12 residues. V was shortened by 3 bases and J by 3 bases, with 4 bases between the two germline ends. Germline V CDR1 and CDR2: SGHRS, YFSETQ. In DNA form, the CDR3 reads TGCGCCAGCAGCTCCTTCTACAATGAGCAGTTCTTC. Amino acid sequence: CASSSFYNEQFF.

The chain is built from TRBV19 and TRBJ2-5, with TRBD2 matching over 10 bases. CDR1 and CDR2 (germline): LNHDA, SQIVND (reference sequence). The CDR3 contains 14 residues. Unmatched junction bases numbered 2, after V lost 7 bases and J lost 0 bases. The CDR3 reads CASKGLADQETQYF. CDR3 nucleotide sequence: TGTGCCAGTAAAGGACTAGCGGACCAAGAGACCCAGTACTTC.

The chain has TRBV6-5 and TRBJ2-6, with 7 bases lining up with TRBD1. This CDR3 has 15 amino acids. Trimming at V came to 5 bases and at J to 2 bases, leaving 3 bases not matched to a gene. Germline values: CDR1 MNHEY, CDR2 SVGAGI. As DNA, the CDR3 is TGTGCCAGCAGTCGCGGACAGGCTGGGGCCAACGTCCTGACTTTC. Its translation is CASSRGQAGANVLTF.

This sequence joins TRBV28 and TRBJ2-1; possible D gene TRBD2, 5 bases. The germline V gene encodes CDR1 MDHEN and CDR2 SYDVKM. The CDR3 consists of 15 residues. The V gene lost 5 bases and the J gene lost 7 bases, with 18 bases spanning the gap. This CDR3 reads CASSQSSALRNEQFF. CDR3 DNA sequence: TGTGCCAGCAGTCAGAGTAGCGCCCTTCGAAATGAGCAGTTCTTC. The whole variable domain, remainder taken from reference TRBV28 and TRBJ2-1, is DVKVTQSSRYLVKRTGEKVFLECVQDMDHENMFWYRQDPGLGLRLIYFSYDVKMKEKGDIPEGYSVSREKKERFSLILESASTNQTSMYLCASSQSSALRNEQFFGPGTRLTVL.

V and J are TRBV5-6 and TRBJ2-5; a weak D match, TRBD2 (5 bases). This CDR3 is 16 amino acids long. Trimming left V 0 bases short and J 5 bases short, with 17 bases between. Germline CDR1 SGHDT, CDR2 YYEEEE. For the CDR3, the DNA is TGTGCCAGCAGCTTGGCAGAGGGCTCCCGGTTCGAGACCCAGTACTTC. Translation gives CASSLAEGSRFETQYF.

The V gene is TRBV19, the J gene TRBJ1-5, with no clear D. Trimming cost V 2 bases and J 3 bases, with 2 bases left between them. The CDR3 covers 12 residues. Germline lookup yields CDR1 LNHDA and CDR2 SQIVND (reference sequence). The CDR3 spells CASSIHNQPQHF. The DNA of the CDR3 is TGTGCCAGTAGTATACACAATCAGCCCCAGCATTTT.

The genes are TRBV30 and TRBJ1-2, with D perhaps matching TRBD1 (5 bases). Germline V gives CDR1 GTSNPN, CDR2 SVGIG (reference sequence). Trimming shortened V by 4 bases and J by 4 bases, and 13 bases separated the two germline ends. The CDR3 runs to 13 residues. CDR3 region: CAWTGTPVYGYTF. The CDR3 DNA sequence: TGTGCCTGGACCGGGACCCCGGTCTATGGCTACACCTTC.